Below, one T cell receptor beta chain is given with its context. Antigen unknown. This record comes from a study of CXCR3-negative and CXCR3-positive naive CD8 T cells. Study-wide context: With about 1.5 +/- 0.3 million reads per library, the TRB reads numbered around 130 million in total. Study-level points and caveats: Diversity was high in both naive subsets and much lower in memory cells. Whereas memory cells differed, naive CXCR3-negative and CXCR3-positive cells shared similar TRBV-TRBJ usage. Cryopreserved PBMCs had partly decreased CXCR3 expression; fresh PBMCs were used in most assays.

UMI-labeled 5' RACE TRB cDNA libraries were prepared from the cells. TCRdb re-called the 5' RACE reads; one entry per CDR3 protein, DNA not given. Its clone listing holds about 80,000 distinct CDR3 sequences. The TCR originated in a human donor in good health. Some clones in this sample may be carry-over from other donors' samples. Input material: naive CXCR3- CD8+ T cells from blood. Described subset: CD45RO-CCR7+CD27+CD95- naive CD8+ T cells lacking CXCR3 (TNR3-).

The CDR3 reads CASSGQTGLSYEQYF. V is TRBV9 and J is TRBJ2-7; TCRdb indicates TRBD1, and absent DNA this call remains unverified. The V gene's germline CDR1 is SGDLS and CDR2 YYNGEE. The CDR3 is made up of 15 amino acids.